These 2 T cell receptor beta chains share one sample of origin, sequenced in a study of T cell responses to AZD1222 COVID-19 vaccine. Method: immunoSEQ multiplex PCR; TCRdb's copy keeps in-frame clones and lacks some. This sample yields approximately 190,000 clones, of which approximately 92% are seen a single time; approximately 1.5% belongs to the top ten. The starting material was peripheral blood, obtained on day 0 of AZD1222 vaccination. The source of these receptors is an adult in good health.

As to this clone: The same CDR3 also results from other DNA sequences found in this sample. CDR3 in DNA: TGTGCCAGCAGCGTTGGGACAGGGTCCTATGAGCAGTTCTTC. Its translation: CASSVGTGSYEQFF. The genes are TRBV9 and TRBJ2-1; 9 nucleotides align to TRBD1. Germline CDR1 is SGDLS and CDR2 is YYNGEE. V dropped 2 bases and J dropped 8; count of bases not matched to a gene: 5. The CDR3 has 14 residues. Full variable domain (missing parts from reference TRBV9 and TRBJ2-1): DSGVTQTPKHLITATGQRVTLRCSPRSGDLSVYWYQQSLDQGLQFLIQYYNGEERAKGNILERFSAQQFPDLHSELNLSSLELGDSALYFCASSVGTGSYEQFFGPGTRLTVL.

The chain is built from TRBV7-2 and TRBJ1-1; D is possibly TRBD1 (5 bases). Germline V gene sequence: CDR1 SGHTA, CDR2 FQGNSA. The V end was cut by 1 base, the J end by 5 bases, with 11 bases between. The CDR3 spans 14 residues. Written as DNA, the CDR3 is TGTGCCAGCAGCTTAGGTTTGGGGGGGACTGAAGCTTTCTTT. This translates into CASSLGLGGTEAFF.